These 2 T cell receptor beta chains were all obtained from the same sample, sequenced in a study of shared clonotypes between healthy human individuals. Only in-frame clones appear in the TCRdb table, and some are missing; sequencing was by immunoSEQ multiplex PCR. This table holds about 640,000 clones, about 78% found once. Sequenced sample: memory CD4+ T cells sorted from blood. The subset denotes: CD45RA-negative fraction. The receptor source for this set is a woman aged 25-40 years in good health.

The V call is TRBV28, the J call TRBJ1-4; D is undetermined. V shed 5 bases and J shed 0 bases, with 13 bases lying between them. Germline CDR1 reads MDHEN; CDR2 reads SYDVKM. CDR3 length equals 16 residues. CDR3 DNA: TGTGCCAGCAGTGGTGCAAAGGGTCCAACTAATGAAAAACTGTTTTTT. Protein: CASSGAKGPTNEKLFF.

J is TRBJ2-3 and V is TRBV5-1; D is uncertain. This CDR3 region has 14 residues. With 0 bases removed from V and 0 bases from J, the gap between germline ends came to 5 bases. Germline V lookup: CDR1 SGHRS, CDR2 YFSETQ. This CDR3 is CASSLVPSTDTQYF. In DNA, the CDR3 is TGCGCCAGCAGCTTGGTCCCAAGCACAGATACGCAGTATTTT.